One sample yielded the 18 T cell receptor beta chains listed below, sequenced in a study of T cell changes during pregnancy in multiple sclerosis. Only in-frame clones appear in the TCRdb table, and some are missing; sequencing was by immunoSEQ multiplex PCR. This table holds some 70,000 clones, more than 90% found once. Sequences were derived from peripheral blood, sampled in the first trimester of pregnancy. The receptor set was obtained from a female donor with multiple sclerosis, enrolled in a pregnancy study.

The chain employs TRBV5-6 and TRBJ2-7; D is perhaps TRBD1 (6 bases). Germline V gives CDR1 SGHDT, CDR2 YYEEEE. The CDR3 loop spans 15 amino acids. With 0 bases removed from V and 5 bases from J, the gap between germline ends came to 15 bases. CDR3 bases: TGTGCCAGCAGCTTGGCGGTGCCAGGGGTCCACGAGCAGTACTTC. Protein product: CASSLAVPGVHEQYF.

The chain recombines TRBV29-1 with TRBJ1-2; D unresolved. The CDR3 sequence is 14 residues long. V was clipped by 6 bases and J by 2 bases, with 16 bases between them. The germline CDR1 and CDR2 sequences are SQVTM and ANQGSEA. The CDR3 here is CSVGRPTQNYGYTF. CDR3 nucleotide sequence: TGCAGCGTGGGGAGACCGACCCAGAACTATGGCTACACCTTC.

This sequence joins TRBV7-3 and TRBJ2-1; 9 bases are shared with TRBD2. This CDR3 contains 17 residues. Trimming cost V 5 bases and J 2 bases; bases outside gene matches: 10. Germline loops: CDR1 SGHTA, CDR2 FQGTGA. The CDR3 is CASSKRDSGSAYNEQFF. In nucleotides, the CDR3 is TGTGCCAGCAGCAAAAGGGATAGCGGGAGCGCCTACAATGAGCAGTTCTTC.

This sequence joins TRBV27 and TRBJ2-1; TRBD2 matches at 8 bases. Germline V gene lookup returns CDR1 MNHEY and CDR2 SMNVEV (reference sequence). The V and J ends lost 0 bases and 0 bases, in that order; junction bases with no gene match: 10. This CDR3 contains 19 residues. The CDR3 here is CASSLSTSGLMSSYNEQFF. Written as DNA, the CDR3 is TGTGCCAGCAGTTTATCAACTAGCGGACTCATGAGCTCCTACAATGAGCAGTTCTTC.

The V and J genes are TRBV6-4 and TRBJ2-1, with 8 bases fitting TRBD2. CDR1 and CDR2 from the germline V gene are MRHNA and SNTAGT. The CDR3 has 15 residues. Unmatched junction bases numbered 6, after V lost 5 bases and J lost 3 bases. The CDR3 coding sequence is TGTGCCAGCAGTCGCCTAGCGGGCGACTACAATGAGCAGTTCTTC. It encodes CASSRLAGDYNEQFF.

The V gene is TRBV10-3, the J gene TRBJ2-2, with 8 bases aligning to TRBD1. Germline V gene data show CDR1 as ENHRY and CDR2 as SYGVKD. The ends lost 6 bases at V and 3 bases at J; junction bases unmatched: 6. The CDR3 totals 15 residues. CDR3 nucleotides: TGTGCCATCAGCCCTGGACAGGGAGACACCGGGGAGCTGTTTTTT. This codes for CAISPGQGDTGELFF.

The rearrangement joins TRBV5-6 to TRBJ1-1; D gene ambiguous. CDR1 SGHDT and CDR2 YYEEEE come from the germline V gene. The V end lost 2 bases, the J end lost 4 bases, and 12 bases lay between the germline ends. CDR3 size: 14 residues. DNA for the CDR3: TGTGCCAGCAGCTTTAGAGGTCTACGCACTGAAGCTTTCTTT. Protein: CASSFRGLRTEAFF.

CDR3: CASSKTGGWTEAFF. The CDR3 DNA follows: TGCGCCAGCAGCAAAACAGGGGGCTGGACTGAAGCTTTCTTT. The chain couples TRBV4-1 to TRBJ1-1, with TRBD1 identical over 9 bases. The CDR3 is made up of 14 amino acids. Trimming at V came to 5 bases and at J to 5 bases, leaving 6 bases not matched to a gene. Germline V lookup: CDR1 MGHRA, CDR2 YSYEKL.

CDR3 DNA: TGTGCCAGCAGCTCTCCCTTTAGTACTGGGACTGACACTCGCGAGCAGTACTTC. Amino acid sequence: CASSSPFSTGTDTREQYF. The V and J genes are TRBV7-9 and TRBJ2-7, with D possibly TRBD2 on 6 matching bases. V lost 4 bases and J lost 6, with 28 bases in between. The V gene's germline CDR1 is SEHNR and CDR2 FQNEAQ (reference sequence). This CDR3 has 18 amino acids.

The chain joins TRBV19 to TRBJ1-2; 8 nucleotides agree with TRBD1. Germline assignment: CDR1 LNHDA and CDR2 SQIVND (reference sequence). The CDR3 length is 14 residues. V dropped 2 bases and J dropped 3; count of bases not matched to a gene: 2. The CDR3 loop reads CASSIPGGDYGYTF. In DNA form, the CDR3 reads TGTGCCAGTAGTATACCAGGGGGCGACTATGGCTACACCTTC.

The chain recombines TRBV19 with TRBJ1-5, with D tentatively TRBD1 (5 bases). CDR3 length: 15 amino acids. Germline lookup yields CDR1 LNHDA and CDR2 SQIVND (reference sequence). Trimming shortened V by 7 bases and J by 6 bases, and 19 bases separated the two germline ends. Here the CDR3 DNA reads TGTGCCAGTACCACACCTGGGCAGGGAAGTCAGCCCCAGCATTTT. This sequence encodes CASTTPGQGSQPQHF.

This chain links TRBV19 with TRBJ2-7, with TRBD1 identical over 10 bases. Germline V gene data show CDR1 as LNHDA and CDR2 as SQIVND (reference sequence). J lost 4 bases, V lost 4 bases, and 1 base had no gene match. The CDR3 is 13 amino acids. CDR3 sequence: CASSKDRGYEQYF. The CDR3 DNA reads as TGTGCCAGTAGTAAGGACAGGGGGTACGAGCAGTACTTC. Using reference TRBV19 and TRBJ2-7 for the parts outside the CDR3, the full variable domain is DGGITQSPKYLFRKEGQNVTLSCEQNLNHDAMYWYRQDPGQGLRLIYYSQIVNDFQKGDIAEGYSVSREKKESFPLTVTSAQKNPTAFYLCASSKDRGYEQYFGPGTRLTVT.

V usage is TRBV29-1 and J usage is TRBJ1-2; 8 bases are shared with TRBD1. The junction had 2 bases not matched to a gene; V was cut back by 6 bases and J by 5 bases. The CDR3 extends over 11 amino acids. Germline V gene sequence: CDR1 SQVTM, CDR2 ANQGSEA. In nucleotides, the CDR3 is TGCAGCGTCCACAGGGGGTATGGCTACACCTTC. Its protein is CSVHRGYGYTF.

V is TRBV7-9 and J is TRBJ1-6; the match to TRBD1 covers 8 bases. J gave up 9 bases and V 6 bases, and 7 bases lay outside the gene matches. This CDR3 spans 14 amino acids. CDR1 and CDR2 from the germline V gene are SEHNR and FQNEAQ (reference sequence). The CDR3 DNA reads as TGTGCCAGCAGATACCGGGACAGGAGTTCACCCCTCCACTTT. Translating gives CASRYRDRSSPLHF.

This chain links TRBV7-9 with TRBJ1-2; 9 bases line up with TRBD1. Germline CDR1 and CDR2: SEHNR and FQNEAQ (reference sequence). J was trimmed by 3 bases and V by 4 bases; bases with no gene match: 9. This CDR3 contains 16 residues. CDR3 amino acids: CASSSVQGALYYGYTF. In DNA, the CDR3 is TGTGCCAGCAGCTCCGTACAGGGGGCGCTTTACTATGGCTACACCTTC.

The CDR3 region has the DNA TGTGCCTGGACTGGAGGGGTCTATGGCTACACCTTC. Amino acids: CAWTGGVYGYTF. The chain links TRBV30 to TRBJ1-2; perhaps TRBD1 as D (5 bases). Germline CDR1 is GTSNPN and CDR2 is SVGIG (reference sequence). With 4 bases removed from V and 4 bases from J, the gap between germline ends came to 10 bases. The CDR3 is 12 amino acids.

The chain combines TRBV19 with TRBJ2-5; possibly TRBD2 for D (5 bases). Deletions cut 8 bases from V and 6 bases from J, with 22 bases between. CDR3 length equals 15 residues. Germline V gene lookup returns CDR1 LNHDA and CDR2 SQIVND (reference sequence). The CDR3 here is CASPSPPPVEKTQYF. The CDR3 bases are TGTGCCAGTCCTAGCCCCCCTCCGGTGGAAAAGACCCAGTACTTC.

The chain joins TRBV19 to TRBJ2-2; 8 bases map to TRBD1. Germline CDR1 reads LNHDA; CDR2 reads SQIVND (reference sequence). CDR3 length: 16 residues. After removal of 4 bases from V and 5 bases from J, the junction contained 9 bases not matched to a gene. The CDR3 here is CASSTRQGFLTGELFF. The CDR3 DNA reads TGTGCCAGTAGTACGCGACAGGGGTTCTTGACCGGGGAGCTGTTTTTT.